This TCR beta chain comes out of a study of CD8 T cells in Susac syndrome. Random hexamers were used to reverse transcribe an amount of roughly 0.45 to 1 ug RNA. TCRdb ran MiXCR on the immunoSEQ multiplex PCR reads and lists one entry per CDR3 protein. The sample has roughly 250,000 distinct CDR3 sequences, 90% to 97% seen once; the top ten hold around 0.093%. V dropped 6 bases and J dropped 5; count of bases not matched to a gene: 18. This CDR3 spans 18 amino acids. The germline CDR1 and CDR2 sequences are DFQATT and SNEGSKA (reference sequence). The source of this sequence is a human donor with Susac syndrome. The sample consisted of CD4+ T cells from PBMCs. The chain links TRBV20-1 to TRBJ2-5, with 13 bases that match TRBD2. The CDR3 nucleotides are TGCAGTGCCCCCCCCTCCTGGACTAGCGGGAGAGGGGGGGAGACCCAGTACTTC. This gives the protein CSAPPSWTSGRGGETQYF.